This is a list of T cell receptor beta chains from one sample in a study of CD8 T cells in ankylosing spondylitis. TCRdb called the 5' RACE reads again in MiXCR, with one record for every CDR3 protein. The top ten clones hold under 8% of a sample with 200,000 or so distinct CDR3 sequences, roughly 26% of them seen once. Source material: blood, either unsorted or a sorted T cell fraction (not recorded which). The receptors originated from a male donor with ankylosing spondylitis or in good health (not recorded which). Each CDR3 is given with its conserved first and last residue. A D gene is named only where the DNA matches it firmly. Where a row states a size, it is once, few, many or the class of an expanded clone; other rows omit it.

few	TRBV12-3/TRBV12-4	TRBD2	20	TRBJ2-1	CASIWRWGGRAKGSYNEQFF	TGTGCCAGCATCTGGAGGTGGGGCGGGAGGGCCAAAGGGTCCTACAATGAGCAGTTCTTC
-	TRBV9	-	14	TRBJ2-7	CASSVEFGGGEQYF	TGTGCCAGCAGCGTAGAATTTGGGGGTGGGGAGCAGTACTTC
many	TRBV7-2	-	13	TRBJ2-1	CASSFLDYNEQFF	TGTGCCAGCAGCTTTCTAGACTACAATGAGCAGTTCTTC
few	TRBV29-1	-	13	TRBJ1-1	CSVEEGIDTEAFF	TGCAGCGTTGAAGAAGGAATTGACACTGAAGCTTTCTTT
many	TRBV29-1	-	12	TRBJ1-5	CSVGEQRSPQHF	TGCAGCGTTGGCGAACAACGATCGCCCCAGCATTTT
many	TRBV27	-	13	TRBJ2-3	CASSLFAADTQYF	TGTGCCAGCAGTTTATTTGCGGCAGATACGCAGTATTTT
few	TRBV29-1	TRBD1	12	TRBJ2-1	CSLDRGYNEQFF	TGCAGCCTGGACAGGGGCTACAATGAGCAGTTCTTC
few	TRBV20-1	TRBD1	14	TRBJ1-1	CSARRQGPNTEAFF	TGCAGTGCTAGACGACAGGGTCCAAACACTGAAGCTTTCTTT
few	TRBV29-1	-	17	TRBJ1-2	CSVEGGPRGPNYYGYTF	TGCAGCGTTGAAGGGGGGCCCCGGGGGCCGAACTACTATGGCTACACCTTC
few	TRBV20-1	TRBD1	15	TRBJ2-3	CSASNSWDRADTQYF	TGCAGTGCTTCAAATTCATGGGACAGGGCAGATACGCAGTATTTT
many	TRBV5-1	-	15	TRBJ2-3	CASTVLDLNTDTQYF	TGCGCCAGCACGGTTTTGGACCTGAACACAGATACGCAGTATTTT
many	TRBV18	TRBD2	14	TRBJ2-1	CASSLQRLANEQFF	TGTGCCAGCTCGCTTCAAAGACTAGCAAATGAGCAGTTCTTC
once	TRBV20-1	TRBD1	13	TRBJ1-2	CSAPDRRSYGYTF	TGCAGTGCTCCGGACAGGAGAAGTTATGGCTACACCTTC
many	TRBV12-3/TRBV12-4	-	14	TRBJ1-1	CASRPDRFNREAFF	TGTGCCAGCAGGCCAGACAGGTTTAATCGGGAAGCTTTCTTT
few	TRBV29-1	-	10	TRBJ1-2	CSVEVGGYTF	TGCAGCGTTGAAGTGGGCGGCTACACCTTC
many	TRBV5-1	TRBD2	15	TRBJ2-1	CASSQGTSGTNEQFF	TGCGCCAGCAGCCAAGGGACTAGCGGGACCAATGAGCAGTTCTTC
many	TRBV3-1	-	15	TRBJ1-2	CASSHGQTSNYGYTF	TGTGCCAGCAGCCATGGACAGACTTCTAACTATGGCTACACCTTC
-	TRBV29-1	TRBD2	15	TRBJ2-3	CSGGLAGGPTDTQYF	TGCAGCGGAGGGTTGGCGGGAGGGCCGACAGATACGCAGTATTTT
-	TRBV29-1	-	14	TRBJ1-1	CSVVRGGMNTEAFF	TGCAGCGTTGTAAGGGGAGGGATGAACACTGAAGCTTTCTTT
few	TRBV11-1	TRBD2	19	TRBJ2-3	CASSLGTGLAGGSTDTQYF	TGTGCCAGCAGCTTAGGTACCGGACTAGCGGGAGGGAGCACAGATACGCAGTATTTT
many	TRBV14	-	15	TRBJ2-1	CASSQDSVLGREQFF	TGTGCCAGCAGCCAAGATTCGGTCTTGGGTCGCGAGCAGTTCTTC
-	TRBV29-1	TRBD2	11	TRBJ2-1	CSGGGSHEQFF	TGCAGCGGCGGCGGGAGCCATGAGCAGTTCTTC
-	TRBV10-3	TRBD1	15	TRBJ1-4	CAISERQGADEKLFF	TGTGCCATCAGTGAGAGGCAGGGGGCAGATGAAAAACTGTTTTTT
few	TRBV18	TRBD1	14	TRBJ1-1	CASSPGQGRVEAFF	TGTGCCAGCTCACCCGGACAGGGTAGAGTTGAAGCTTTCTTT
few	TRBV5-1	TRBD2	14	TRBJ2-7	CASSLGLAGSEQYF	TGCGCCAGCAGCTTGGGACTAGCGGGAAGCGAGCAGTACTTC
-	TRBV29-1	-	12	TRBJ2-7	CSVESSSYEQYF	TGCAGCGTTGAAAGCTCCTCCTACGAGCAGTACTTC
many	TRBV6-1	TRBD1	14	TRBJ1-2	CASSATGQGHGYTF	TGTGCCAGCAGTGCCACGGGACAGGGCCATGGCTACACCTTC
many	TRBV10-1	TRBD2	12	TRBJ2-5	CASPSGRETQYF	TGCGCCAGCCCTAGCGGGAGGGAGACCCAGTACTTC
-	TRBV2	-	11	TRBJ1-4	CASGREEKLFF	TGTGCCAGCGGGAGGGAAGAAAAACTGTTTTTT
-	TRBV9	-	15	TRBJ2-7	CASSAAPQVAYEQYF	TGTGCCAGCAGCGCCGCACCCCAGGTGGCCTACGAGCAGTACTTC
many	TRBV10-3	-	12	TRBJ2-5	CAISPGKETQYF	TGTGCCATCAGCCCAGGGAAAGAGACCCAGTACTTC
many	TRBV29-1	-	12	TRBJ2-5	CSAEGGGETQYF	TGCAGCGCCGAGGGGGGGGGCGAGACCCAGTACTTC
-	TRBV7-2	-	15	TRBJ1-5	CASSMNREGNQPQHF	TGTGCCAGCAGCATGAACAGGGAGGGGAATCAGCCCCAGCATTTT
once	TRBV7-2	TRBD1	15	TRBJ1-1	CASSSWGGDSTEAFF	TGTGCCAGCAGCTCCTGGGGGGGGGACAGCACTGAAGCTTTCTTT
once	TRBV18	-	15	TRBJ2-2	CASSPGFTNTGELFF	TGTGCCAGCTCACCAGGGTTTACGAACACCGGGGAGCTGTTTTTT
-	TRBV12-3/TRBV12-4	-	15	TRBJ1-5	CASSPVGGAGQPQHF	TGTGCCAGCAGTCCTGTCGGGGGCGCGGGTCAGCCCCAGCATTTT
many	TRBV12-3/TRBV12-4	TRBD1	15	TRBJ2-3	CASSPGTGSLDTQYF	TGTGCCAGCAGTCCCGGGACAGGGTCATTGGATACGCAGTATTTT
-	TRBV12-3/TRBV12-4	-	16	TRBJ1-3	CASSLKGAAFGNTIYF	TGTGCCAGCAGTTTAAAGGGAGCGGCCTTTGGAAACACCATATATTTT